Listed below are T cell receptor beta chains from one sample, sequenced in a study of blood T cell repertoires in COVID-19. The assay was immunoSEQ multiplex PCR, and TCRdb's table has in-frame clones only and misses some. The repertoire holds approximately 440,000 clones, with 90% as singletons. The sample taken for sequencing was PBMCs or T cells enriched from blood (not recorded which). All receptors derive from a man between 18 and 29 years old who had recovered from COVID-19. Each CDR3 is given with its conserved first and last residue. A D gene is named only where the DNA matches it firmly. Only some rows state a clone size, as once, few, many or a class for expanded clones.

D gene | clone size | J gene | V gene | CDR3 protein | CDR3 DNA
NA | NA | TRBJ1-3 | TRBV18 | CASSPRASSGNTIYF | TGTGCCAGCTCACCACGGGCTTCCTCTGGAAACACCATATATTTT
TRBD2 | NA | TRBJ2-7 | TRBV24-1 | CATSHSGRGNEQYF | TGTGCCACCTCCCATAGCGGGAGGGGCAACGAGCAGTACTTC
TRBD1 | NA | TRBJ1-6 | TRBV7-6 | CASSSGQGNNSPLHF | TGTGCCAGCAGCTCGGGACAGGGAAACAATTCACCCCTCCACTTT
TRBD1 | NA | TRBJ1-5 | TRBV30 | CAWSQGGDQPQHF | TGTGCCTGGAGTCAGGGGGGAGATCAGCCCCAGCATTTT
NA | NA | TRBJ2-7 | TRBV3-1/TRBV3-2 | CASSQAEGVGAYEQYF | TGTGCCAGCAGCCAAGCAGAAGGGGTGGGCGCCTACGAGCAGTACTTC
NA | NA | TRBJ2-1 | TRBV24-1 | CATRISGGDEQFF | TGTGCCACCAGGATCTCGGGGGGCGATGAGCAGTTCTTC
NA | NA | TRBJ2-3 | TRBV11-1 | CASSPHPSTDTQYF | TGTGCCAGCAGCCCACACCCTAGCACAGATACGCAGTATTTT
NA | NA | TRBJ1-3 | TRBV6-5 | CASSYSGGSGNTIYF | TGTGCCAGCAGTTACTCGGGAGGGTCTGGAAACACCATATATTTT
NA | NA | TRBJ2-1 | TRBV29-1 | CSVVGLESSYNEQFF | TGCAGCGTTGTTGGACTCGAAAGCTCCTACAATGAGCAGTTCTTC
NA | NA | TRBJ1-5 | TRBV25-1 | CASSERASNQPQHF | TGTGCCAGCAGTGAACGCGCTAGCAATCAGCCCCAGCATTTT
TRBD1 | NA | TRBJ1-4 | TRBV19 | CASSPTGTGGEKLFF | TGTGCCAGTAGTCCGACCGGGACAGGGGGCGAAAAACTGTTTTTT
TRBD2 | NA | TRBJ2-3 | TRBV7-8 | CASRGARSDTQYF | TGTGCGTCGCGGGGGGCTAGATCAGATACGCAGTATTTT
TRBD2 | NA | TRBJ2-5 | TRBV27 | CASSRHRSGGAETQYF | TGTGCCAGCAGTCGCCATCGAAGCGGGGGAGCGGAGACCCAGTACTTC
NA | NA | TRBJ2-2 | TRBV28 | CASSFSLRTGELFF | TGTGCCAGCAGTTTTTCCCTGAGGACCGGGGAGCTGTTTTTT
TRBD2 | NA | TRBJ2-1 | TRBV10-3 | CAISGPGLAFYNEQFF | TGTGCCATCAGTGGACCGGGACTAGCTTTCTACAATGAGCAGTTCTTC
TRBD1 | once | TRBJ1-4 | TRBV7-6 | CASSLGDRANEKLFF | TGTGCCAGCAGCTTAGGGGACAGGGCTAATGAAAAACTGTTTTTT
NA | NA | TRBJ1-6 | TRBV7-9 | CASSLGGAGNSPLHF | TGTGCCAGCAGCTTAGGCGGGGCTGGGAATTCACCCCTCCACTTT
NA | NA | TRBJ2-3 | TRBV6-5 | CASSYSKSDTQYF | TGTGCCAGCAGTTACTCCAAAAGCGATACGCAGTATTTT
TRBD1 | NA | TRBJ1-2 | TRBV13 | CASSLGQGERGYTF | TGTGCCAGCAGCTTAGGGCAGGGGGAGAGAGGCTACACCTTC
TRBD2 | NA | TRBJ2-1 | TRBV9 | CASSGSGGPYNEQFF | TGTGCCAGCAGTGGAAGCGGGGGTCCCTACAATGAGCAGTTCTTC
NA | NA | TRBJ2-3 | TRBV5-5 | CASSWAPMEDTQYF | TGTGCCAGCAGCTGGGCCCCGATGGAAGATACGCAGTATTTT
TRBD2 | NA | TRBJ2-1 | TRBV19 | CASSPGGNYNEQFF | TGTGCCAGTAGTCCGGGAGGGAACTACAATGAGCAGTTCTTC
TRBD1 | few | TRBJ1-1 | TRBV16 | CASSSGQSNTEAFF | TGTGCCAGCAGCTCGGGACAGTCGAACACTGAAGCTTTCTTT
NA | NA | TRBJ1-5 | TRBV6-5 | CASSRQDYQPQHF | TGTGCCAGCAGTCGACAGGATTATCAGCCCCAGCATTTT
NA | once | TRBJ1-2 | TRBV10-2 | CASSPPTAYGYTF | TGCGCCAGCAGTCCACCGACAGCCTATGGCTACACCTTC
NA | NA | TRBJ1-1 | TRBV4-1 | CASSQESGVTEAFF | TGCGCCAGCAGCCAAGAGTCAGGGGTGACTGAAGCTTTCTTT
TRBD1 | once | TRBJ1-4 | TRBV9 | CASSPRQGTNEKLFF | TGTGCCAGCAGCCCAAGACAGGGGACTAATGAAAAACTGTTTTTT
NA | NA | TRBJ2-2 | TRBV7-2 | CASSLALSDVTGELFF | TGTGCCAGCAGCTTAGCGCTGAGCGACGTCACCGGGGAGCTGTTTTTT
NA | NA | TRBJ1-1 | TRBV27 | CASSWQGEAFF | TGTGCCAGCAGTTGGCAGGGTGAAGCTTTCTTT
NA | NA | TRBJ1-2 | TRBV12-3/TRBV12-4 | CASNDRNGIGYTF | TGTGCGAGCAACGATCGCAACGGGATAGGCTACACCTTC
TRBD1 | NA | TRBJ1-2 | TRBV5-5 | CASSFRQGINYGYTF | TGTGCCAGCAGCTTTCGACAGGGAATTAACTATGGCTACACCTTC
TRBD1 | NA | TRBJ1-2 | TRBV19 | CASSRNRDRARGYTF | TGTGCCAGTAGTAGAAACCGGGACAGGGCTCGCGGCTACACCTTC
NA | NA | TRBJ2-6 | TRBV7-9 | CASSSRQVSGANVLTF | TGTGCCAGCAGCTCCCGACAGGTCTCTGGGGCCAACGTCCTGACTTTC
NA | NA | TRBJ2-7 | TRBV5-6 | CASSLAGVVAEQYF | TGTGCCAGCAGCTTGGCAGGGGTTGTGGCCGAGCAGTACTTC
TRBD1 | NA | TRBJ2-7 | TRBV4-1 | CASSQEGQSPYEQYF | TGCGCCAGCAGCCAAGAGGGACAGTCGCCCTACGAGCAGTACTTC
TRBD1 | NA | TRBJ1-6 | TRBV15 | CATSRGVGTGGSNSPLHF | TGTGCCACCAGCAGAGGAGTGGGGACAGGGGGTAGCAATTCACCCCTCCACTTT
NA | NA | TRBJ2-6 | TRBV28 | CASSLYGSGANVLTF | TGTGCCAGCAGTTTATACGGGTCAGGGGCCAACGTCCTGACTTTC
NA | NA | TRBJ2-1 | TRBV24-1 | CATSDTRQINNEQFF | TGTGCCACCAGTGACACCCGACAGATAAACAATGAGCAGTTCTTC